The clone carrying this T cell receptor beta chain was counted a single time. The antigen is unknown. Primers included in the PCR were 60 Vbeta and 13 Jbeta primers. Assay: immunoSEQ multiplex PCR; the TCRdb copy retains only in-frame clones and omits some. The sample has about 200,000 clones; about 80% are singletons. CDR1 MGHDK and CDR2 SYGVNS come from the germline V gene. The CDR3 is 17 residues long. The junction had 9 bases not matched to a gene; V was cut back by 3 bases and J by 2 bases. Samples came from healthy bone marrow donors. This record belongs to a study of cytomegalovirus exposure and HLA in healthy donors. Looking at the study overall: Genotyping of hundreds of donors showed that over 80% belonged to the Caucasian-associated ancestry cluster.

General study findings and limits: Rarity held for most TCR sequences, but there were some public TCRs that occurred in many donors. According to the study, roughly 160 TCR beta chains were cytomegalovirus-associated.

The sequenced material came from PBMCs. V is TRBV25-1 and J is TRBJ2-2; 7 nucleotides line up with TRBD1. The TCR originated in a woman between 25 and 40 years old in good health and CMV-seropositive. For the CDR3, the DNA is TGTGCCAGCAGTGATGAACGGGACAGTCTTAACACCGGGGAGCTGTTTTTT. Amino acids: CASSDERDSLNTGELFF.